This T cell receptor beta chain was retrieved from a study of blood T cell repertoires in COVID-19. Study information: The origin of the acute and convalescent COVID-19 samples was the United States, Italy and Spain. Sample material is recorded as cDNA or gDNA derived from T cells, B-cell-depleted T cells, or PBMCs.

Germline V gene data show CDR1 as SGDLS and CDR2 as YYNGEE. The V gene lost 0 bases and the J gene lost 0 bases, with 7 bases spanning the gap. This CDR3 has 15 amino acids. Under the authors' procedure: Amplifying reference gene primers gave estimates of nucleated cell counts. The protocol was immunoSEQ multiplex PCR, while the TCRdb copy is restricted to in-frame clones and leaves out a portion. V, J and clone size derive from that table, while D and trimming were established from the DNA sequence. The sample contains approximately 130,000 clones, around 85% of which appear only once. This clone was detected a few times.

The origin of this receptor is a human donor in a cohort sampled during active COVID-19. Sequenced: peripheral blood. The chain has TRBV9 and TRBJ1-5; perhaps TRBD1 as D (5 bases). The CDR3 nucleotides read TGTGCCAGCAGCGTAGAGGGGTTTAGCAATCAGCCCCAGCATTTT. It yields the protein CASSVEGFSNQPQHF.